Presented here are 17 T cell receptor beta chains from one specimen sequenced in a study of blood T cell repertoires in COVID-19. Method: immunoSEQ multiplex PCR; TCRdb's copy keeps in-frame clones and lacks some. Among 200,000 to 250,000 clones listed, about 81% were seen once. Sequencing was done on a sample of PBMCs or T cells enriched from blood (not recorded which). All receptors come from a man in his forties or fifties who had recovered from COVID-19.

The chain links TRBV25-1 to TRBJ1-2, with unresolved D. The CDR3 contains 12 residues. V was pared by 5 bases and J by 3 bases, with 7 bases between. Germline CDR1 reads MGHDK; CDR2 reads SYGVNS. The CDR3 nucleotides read TGTGCCAGCAGTTCAGTGTACTATGGCTACACCTTC. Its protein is CASSSVYYGYTF.

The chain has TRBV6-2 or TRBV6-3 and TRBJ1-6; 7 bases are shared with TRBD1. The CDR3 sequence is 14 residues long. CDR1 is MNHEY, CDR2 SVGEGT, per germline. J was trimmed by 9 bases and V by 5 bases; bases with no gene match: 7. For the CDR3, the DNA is TGTGCCAGCAGTCTAACAGGGGAAGGTTCACCCCTCCACTTT. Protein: CASSLTGEGSPLHF.

The CDR3 DNA follows: TGTGCCAGCAGTGGGCAGGGGTTCAATCAGCCCCAGCATTTT. It yields the protein CASSGQGFNQPQHF. The chain joins TRBV25-1 to TRBJ1-5; tentative D call: TRBD1 (6 bases). Per the germline V gene, CDR1 is MGHDK and CDR2 is SYGVNS. Trimming removed 4 bases at V and 3 bases at J, with 10 bases between. The CDR3 is 14 amino acids.

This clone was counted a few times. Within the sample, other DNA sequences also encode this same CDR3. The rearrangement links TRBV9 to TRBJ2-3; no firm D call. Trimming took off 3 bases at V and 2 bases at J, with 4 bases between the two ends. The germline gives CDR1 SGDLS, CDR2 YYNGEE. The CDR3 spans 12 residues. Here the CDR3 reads CASSGLTDTQYF. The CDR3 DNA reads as TGTGCCAGCAGCGGTCTCACAGATACGCAGTATTTT.

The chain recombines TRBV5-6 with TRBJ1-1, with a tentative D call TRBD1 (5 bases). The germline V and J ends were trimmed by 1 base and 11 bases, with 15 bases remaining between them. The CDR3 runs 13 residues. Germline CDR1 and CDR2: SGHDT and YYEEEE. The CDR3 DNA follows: TGTGCCAGCAGCTTGCGTCGGGGGTTAGGTGCTTTCTTT. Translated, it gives CASSLRRGLGAFF.

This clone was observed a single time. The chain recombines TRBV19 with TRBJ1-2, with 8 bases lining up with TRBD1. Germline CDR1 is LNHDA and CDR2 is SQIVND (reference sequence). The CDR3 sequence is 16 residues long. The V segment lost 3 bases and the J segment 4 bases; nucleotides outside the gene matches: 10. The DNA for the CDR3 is TGTGCCAGTAGTATTGGGCAGGGGGCGCTTCCCTATGGCTACACCTTC. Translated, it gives CASSIGQGALPYGYTF.

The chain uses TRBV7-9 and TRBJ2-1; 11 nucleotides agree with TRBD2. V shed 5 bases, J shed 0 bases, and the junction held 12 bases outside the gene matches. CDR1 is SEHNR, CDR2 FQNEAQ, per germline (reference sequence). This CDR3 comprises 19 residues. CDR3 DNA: TGTGCCAGCAGCCCCCCGGGACTAGCGGCACGAAGCTCCTACAATGAGCAGTTCTTC. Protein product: CASSPPGLAARSSYNEQFF.

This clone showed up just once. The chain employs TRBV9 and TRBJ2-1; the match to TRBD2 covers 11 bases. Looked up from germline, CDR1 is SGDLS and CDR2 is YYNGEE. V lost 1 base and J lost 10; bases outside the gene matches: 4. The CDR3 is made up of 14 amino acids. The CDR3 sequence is CASSVTSGGLEQFF. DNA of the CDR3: TGTGCCAGCAGCGTAACTAGCGGGGGATTGGAGCAGTTCTTC.

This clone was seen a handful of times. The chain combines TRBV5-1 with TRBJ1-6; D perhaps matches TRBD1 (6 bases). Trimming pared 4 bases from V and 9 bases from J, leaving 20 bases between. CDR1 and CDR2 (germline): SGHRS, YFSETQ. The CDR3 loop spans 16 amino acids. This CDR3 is CASSPSTGTRRSPLHF. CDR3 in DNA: TGCGCCAGCAGCCCCTCCACCGGGACAAGGCGTTCACCCCTCCACTTT.

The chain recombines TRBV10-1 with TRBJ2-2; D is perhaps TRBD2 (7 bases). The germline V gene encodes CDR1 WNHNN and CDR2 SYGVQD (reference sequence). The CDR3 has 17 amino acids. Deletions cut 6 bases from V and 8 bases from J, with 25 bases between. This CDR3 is CASSPLQGRGGTGELFF. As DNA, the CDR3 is TGCGCCAGCAGCCCTCTTCAGGGCAGGGGAGGGACGGGGGAGCTGTTTTTT.

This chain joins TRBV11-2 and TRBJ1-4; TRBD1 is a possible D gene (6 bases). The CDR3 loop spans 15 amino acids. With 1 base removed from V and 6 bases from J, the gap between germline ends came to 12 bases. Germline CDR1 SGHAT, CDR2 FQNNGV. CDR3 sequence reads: CASSLVAGAYEKLFF. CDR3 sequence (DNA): TGTGCCAGCAGCTTAGTGGCAGGGGCATATGAAAAACTGTTTTTT.

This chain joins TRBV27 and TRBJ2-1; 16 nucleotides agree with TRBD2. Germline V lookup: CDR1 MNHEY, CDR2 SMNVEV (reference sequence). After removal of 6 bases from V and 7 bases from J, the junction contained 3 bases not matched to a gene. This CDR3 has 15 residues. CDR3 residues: CASRPGLAGGNEQFF. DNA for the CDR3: TGTGCCAGCAGACCGGGACTAGCGGGAGGGAATGAGCAGTTCTTC.

CDR3 sequence (DNA): TGTGCCAGTGTTCCAGGGATTACTAACTATGGCTACACCTTC. Translation: CASVPGITNYGYTF. The gene calls are TRBV2 and TRBJ1-2; D possibly corresponds to TRBD1 (5 bases). CDR3 length equals 14 residues. The V gene lost 9 bases and the J gene lost 0 bases, with 14 bases spanning the gap. The V gene's germline CDR1 is SNHLY and CDR2 FYNNEI.

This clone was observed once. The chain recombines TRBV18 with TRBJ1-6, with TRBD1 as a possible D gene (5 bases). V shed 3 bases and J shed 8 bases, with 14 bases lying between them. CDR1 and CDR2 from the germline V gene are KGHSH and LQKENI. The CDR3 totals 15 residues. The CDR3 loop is CASSPARVVDSPLHF. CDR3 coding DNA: TGTGCCAGCTCACCGGCCAGGGTAGTAGATTCACCCCTCCACTTT.

CDR3 sequence (DNA): TGTGCCAGCTTTGCGGCCGTAAACACTGAAGCTTTCTTT. Translation gives CASFAAVNTEAFF. This chain connects TRBV18 to TRBJ1-1; D remains ambiguous. The CDR3 totals 13 residues. CDR1 and CDR2 (germline): KGHSH, LQKENI. V lost 7 bases and J 2 bases, leaving 11 bases between the germline ends.

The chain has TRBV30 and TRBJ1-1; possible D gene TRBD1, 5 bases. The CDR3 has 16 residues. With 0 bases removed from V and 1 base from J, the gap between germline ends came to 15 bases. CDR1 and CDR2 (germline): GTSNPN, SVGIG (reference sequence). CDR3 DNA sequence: TGTGCCTGGAGTGTACGGTCAGGGCCTGGGAACACTGAAGCTTTCTTT. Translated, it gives CAWSVRSGPGNTEAFF.

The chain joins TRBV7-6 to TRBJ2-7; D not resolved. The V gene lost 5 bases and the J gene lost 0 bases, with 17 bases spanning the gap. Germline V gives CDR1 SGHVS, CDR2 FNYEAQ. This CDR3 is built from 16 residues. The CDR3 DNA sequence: TGTGCCAGCAGCCCGCACAGTCCTTCGAGCTCCTACGAGCAGTACTTC. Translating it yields CASSPHSPSSSYEQYF.